Listed below are T cell receptor beta chains from one sample, sequenced in a study of blood T cell repertoires in COVID-19. Assay used: immunoSEQ multiplex PCR; TCRdb lists only in-frame clones, some missing. The data contain roughly 80,000 clones, roughly 90% of them singletons. The sample consisted of peripheral blood. These receptors were obtained from a woman older than 75 with active or convalescent COVID-19. The CDR3 runs from the conserved cysteine through the conserved F or W. The D gene is left open where the match is weak. Rows may omit the clone size; those that give it use once, few, many or a size class.

d_gene: TRBD1
v_gene: TRBV30
len: 14
abundance: NA
j_gene: TRBJ1-5
CDR3aa: CAWGWTGQMQPQHF
CDR3nt: TGTGCCTGGGGGTGGACAGGGCAAATGCAGCCCCAGCATTTT

d_gene: TRBD2
v_gene: TRBV5-4
len: 15
abundance: NA
j_gene: TRBJ2-7
CDR3aa: CASSLTSGVSYEQYF
CDR3nt: TGTGCCAGCAGCTTGACTAGCGGGGTTTCCTACGAGCAGTACTTC

d_gene: NA
v_gene: TRBV21-1
len: 17
abundance: few
j_gene: TRBJ1-6
CDR3aa: CASSKLSHRGPNSPLHF
CDR3nt: TGTGCCAGCAGCAAATTAAGTCACAGGGGGCCTAATTCACCCCTCCACTTT

d_gene: NA
v_gene: TRBV9
len: 15
abundance: NA
j_gene: TRBJ1-1
CDR3aa: CASSERDTRNTEAFF
CDR3nt: TGTGCCAGCAGCGAAAGAGACACGCGAAACACTGAAGCTTTCTTT

d_gene: TRBD1
v_gene: TRBV24-1
len: 16
abundance: NA
j_gene: TRBJ2-5
CDR3aa: CATSDPGTGPKETQYF
CDR3nt: TGTGCCACCAGTGATCCCGGGACAGGACCGAAAGAGACCCAGTACTTC

d_gene: NA
v_gene: TRBV14
len: 14
abundance: NA
j_gene: TRBJ2-5
CDR3aa: CASSQDLLLETQYF
CDR3nt: TGTGCCAGCAGCCAAGATCTCCTTCTGGAGACCCAGTACTTC

d_gene: TRBD1
v_gene: TRBV6-1
len: 15
abundance: NA
j_gene: TRBJ1-2
CDR3aa: CASSEKWGQNYGYTF
CDR3nt: TGTGCCAGCAGTGAAAAATGGGGACAGAACTATGGCTACACCTTC

d_gene: NA
v_gene: TRBV9
len: 15
abundance: NA
j_gene: TRBJ1-6
CDR3aa: CASSAREPYNSPLHF
CDR3nt: TGTGCCAGCAGCGCAAGGGAGCCCTATAATTCACCCCTCCACTTT

d_gene: NA
v_gene: TRBV21-1
len: 16
abundance: few
j_gene: TRBJ1-1
CDR3aa: CASGGQGPPPNTEAFF
CDR3nt: TGTGCCAGCGGGGGACAGGGCCCACCCCCAAACACTGAAGCTTTCTTT

d_gene: NA
v_gene: TRBV24-1
len: 15
abundance: few
j_gene: TRBJ2-7
CDR3aa: CATSDASRDRYEQYF
CDR3nt: TGTGCCACCAGTGATGCATCCCGGGATAGATACGAGCAGTACTTC

d_gene: NA
v_gene: TRBV5-4
len: 15
abundance: NA
j_gene: TRBJ1-6
CDR3aa: CASSAGPREISPLHF
CDR3nt: TGTGCCAGCAGCGCGGGACCCCGAGAAATTTCACCCCTCCACTTT

d_gene: NA
v_gene: TRBV5-1
len: 15
abundance: NA
j_gene: TRBJ1-5
CDR3aa: CASSQTSGGDQPQHF
CDR3nt: TGCGCCAGCAGCCAGACGTCCGGGGGGGATCAGCCCCAGCATTTT

d_gene: TRBD1
v_gene: TRBV10-3
len: 13
abundance: NA
j_gene: TRBJ2-1
CDR3aa: CAISEGDRDEQFF
CDR3nt: TGTGCCATCAGTGAGGGAGACAGGGATGAGCAGTTCTTC

d_gene: NA
v_gene: TRBV5-1
len: 15
abundance: NA
j_gene: TRBJ1-5
CDR3aa: CASSLGQSSNQPQHF
CDR3nt: TGCGCCAGCAGCTTGGGGCAGTCTAGCAATCAGCCCCAGCATTTT

d_gene: NA
v_gene: TRBV19
len: 17
abundance: NA
j_gene: TRBJ2-1
CDR3aa: CASSRAGQKISYNEQFF
CDR3nt: TGTGCCAGTAGTAGGGCGGGACAGAAGATTTCCTACAATGAGCAGTTCTTC

d_gene: NA
v_gene: TRBV7-2
len: 14
abundance: NA
j_gene: TRBJ1-1
CDR3aa: CASSLRWGQTEAFF
CDR3nt: TGTGCCAGCAGCTTAAGGTGGGGGCAAACTGAAGCTTTCTTT

d_gene: NA
v_gene: TRBV7-8
len: 13
abundance: NA
j_gene: TRBJ2-5
CDR3aa: CASSGQGQETQYF
CDR3nt: TGTGCCAGCAGCGGTCAGGGACAAGAGACCCAGTACTTC

d_gene: NA
v_gene: TRBV5-1
len: 14
abundance: NA
j_gene: TRBJ2-1
CDR3aa: CASSLSEGDNEQFF
CDR3nt: TGCGCCAGCAGCTTGTCGGAAGGGGACAATGAGCAGTTCTTC

d_gene: NA
v_gene: TRBV4-1
len: 13
abundance: NA
j_gene: TRBJ2-1
CDR3aa: CASSPTGYNEQFF
CDR3nt: TGCGCCAGCAGCCCGACAGGTTACAATGAGCAGTTCTTC

d_gene: NA
v_gene: TRBV14
len: 17
abundance: NA
j_gene: TRBJ2-1
CDR3aa: CASSQDTTTPSYNEQFF
CDR3nt: TGTGCCAGCAGCCAAGACACCACAACACCCTCCTACAATGAGCAGTTCTTC

d_gene: TRBD2
v_gene: TRBV5-1
len: 17
abundance: NA
j_gene: TRBJ2-3
CDR3aa: CASSLATSGKGTDTQYF
CDR3nt: TGCGCCAGCAGCTTGGCCACTAGCGGTAAGGGCACAGATACGCAGTATTTT

d_gene: TRBD1
v_gene: TRBV11-2
len: 15
abundance: NA
j_gene: TRBJ1-3
CDR3aa: CASSKPGQKTYTIYF
CDR3nt: TGTGCCAGCAGCAAGCCGGGACAGAAAACTTACACCATATATTTT

d_gene: NA
v_gene: TRBV11-1
len: 13
abundance: NA
j_gene: TRBJ2-1
CDR3aa: CASSLVRQGNEFF
CDR3nt: TGTGCCAGCAGCTTAGTTCGGCAGGGTAACGAGTTCTTC

d_gene: TRBD1
v_gene: TRBV5-1
len: 14
abundance: NA
j_gene: TRBJ2-3
CDR3aa: CASSLVGGGDTQYF
CDR3nt: TGCGCCAGCAGCTTAGTAGGGGGCGGAGATACGCAGTATTTT

d_gene: TRBD1
v_gene: TRBV29-1
len: 14
abundance: NA
j_gene: TRBJ1-2
CDR3aa: CSVQQGGSIYGYTF
CDR3nt: TGCAGCGTCCAACAGGGGGGCTCTATCTATGGCTACACCTTC

d_gene: NA
v_gene: TRBV24-1
len: 15
abundance: NA
j_gene: TRBJ1-4
CDR3aa: CATSEKGLANEKLFF
CDR3nt: TGTGCCACCAGTGAAAAGGGGTTGGCTAATGAAAAACTGTTTTTT

d_gene: TRBD1
v_gene: TRBV24-1
len: 16
abundance: NA
j_gene: TRBJ1-1
CDR3aa: CATSDSNRGGTAEAFF
CDR3nt: TGTGCCACCAGTGATTCCAACAGGGGAGGTACAGCTGAAGCTTTCTTT

d_gene: NA
v_gene: TRBV6-2/TRBV6-3
len: 15
abundance: NA
j_gene: TRBJ2-1
CDR3aa: CASSYGGVTGGEQFF
CDR3nt: TGTGCCAGCAGTTACGGCGGGGTAACTGGGGGTGAGCAGTTCTTC

d_gene: NA
v_gene: TRBV4-1
len: 15
abundance: NA
j_gene: TRBJ2-1
CDR3aa: CASSPRGGAFSEQFF
CDR3nt: TGCGCCAGCAGCCCGAGAGGGGGGGCTTTCAGTGAGCAGTTCTTC

d_gene: NA
v_gene: TRBV18
len: 13
abundance: NA
j_gene: TRBJ1-2
CDR3aa: CASSPDSNYGYTF
CDR3nt: TGTGCCAGCTCACCGGACAGTAACTATGGCTACACCTTC

d_gene: TRBD2
v_gene: TRBV30
len: 16
abundance: NA
j_gene: TRBJ2-3
CDR3aa: CAWRRGIAGGTDTQYF
CDR3nt: TGTGCCTGGAGAAGGGGGATAGCGGGAGGTACAGATACGCAGTATTTT

d_gene: TRBD2
v_gene: TRBV15
len: 16
abundance: NA
j_gene: TRBJ2-1
CDR3aa: CATSPRTSGGASGQFF
CDR3nt: TGTGCCACCAGCCCGCGGACTAGCGGGGGGGCCTCGGGGCAGTTCTTC

d_gene: NA
v_gene: TRBV4-3
len: 16
abundance: few
j_gene: TRBJ1-1
CDR3aa: CASSPVGGDRNTEAFF
CDR3nt: TGCGCCAGCAGCCCCGTGGGGGGGGATCGGAACACTGAAGCTTTCTTT

d_gene: TRBD1
v_gene: TRBV5-1
len: 15
abundance: NA
j_gene: TRBJ2-3
CDR3aa: CASSWTGDSTDTQYF
CDR3nt: TGCGCCAGCAGCTGGACAGGGGACAGCACAGATACGCAGTATTTT

d_gene: NA
v_gene: TRBV7-2
len: 14
abundance: once
j_gene: TRBJ2-2
CDR3aa: CASSLRGNTGELFF
CDR3nt: TGTGCCAGCAGCTTACGGGGAAACACCGGGGAGCTGTTTTTT

d_gene: TRBD2
v_gene: TRBV7-2
len: 15
abundance: NA
j_gene: TRBJ2-5
CDR3aa: CASSLTGLLQETQYF
CDR3nt: TGTGCCAGCAGCTTAACGGGACTACTTCAAGAGACCCAGTACTTC

d_gene: NA
v_gene: TRBV3-1/TRBV3-2
len: 16
abundance: NA
j_gene: TRBJ2-7
CDR3aa: CASSQGRTVASYEQYF
CDR3nt: TGTGCCAGCAGCCAAGGGAGGACAGTGGCTTCCTACGAGCAGTACTTC

d_gene: NA
v_gene: TRBV12-3/TRBV12-4
len: 12
abundance: NA
j_gene: TRBJ1-6
CDR3aa: CASSPQGGALHF
CDR3nt: TGTGCCAGCAGTCCACAGGGAGGGGCCCTCCACTTT

d_gene: TRBD1
v_gene: TRBV7-3
len: 15
abundance: NA
j_gene: TRBJ1-1
CDR3aa: CASSLRGQGRTEAFF
CDR3nt: TGTGCCAGCAGCTTACGGGGACAGGGGAGGACTGAAGCTTTCTTT

d_gene: NA
v_gene: TRBV7-2
len: 14
abundance: NA
j_gene: TRBJ1-3
CDR3aa: CASSFGFSGNTIYF
CDR3nt: TGTGCCAGCAGCTTCGGGTTTTCTGGAAACACCATATATTTT

d_gene: NA
v_gene: TRBV2
len: 15
abundance: NA
j_gene: TRBJ2-5
CDR3aa: CAGGWGGPEGETQYF
CDR3nt: TGTGCCGGAGGGTGGGGGGGCCCTGAGGGAGAGACCCAGTACTTC

d_gene: NA
v_gene: TRBV4-2
len: 15
abundance: once
j_gene: TRBJ2-1
CDR3aa: CASTPEVVRYNEQFF
CDR3nt: TGTGCCAGCACCCCCGAGGTGGTGCGGTACAATGAGCAGTTCTTC

d_gene: NA
v_gene: TRBV7-2
len: 13
abundance: NA
j_gene: TRBJ1-4
CDR3aa: CASSLGAFEKLFF
CDR3nt: TGTGCCAGCAGCTTAGGAGCTTTTGAAAAACTGTTTTTT

d_gene: TRBD1
v_gene: TRBV19
len: 14
abundance: NA
j_gene: TRBJ1-5
CDR3aa: CASSTRQGEQPQHF
CDR3nt: TGTGCCAGTAGTACCAGACAGGGGGAACAGCCCCAGCATTTT

d_gene: TRBD2
v_gene: TRBV12-3/TRBV12-4
len: 12
abundance: NA
j_gene: TRBJ2-7
CDR3aa: CASSILANEQYF
CDR3nt: TGTGCCAGCAGTATACTAGCGAACGAGCAGTACTTC

d_gene: NA
v_gene: TRBV28
len: 15
abundance: NA
j_gene: TRBJ1-5
CDR3aa: CASSGPRQLGQPQHF
CDR3nt: TGTGCCAGCAGCGGACCCCGACAGTTGGGTCAGCCCCAGCATTTT

d_gene: TRBD2
v_gene: TRBV4-3
len: 16
abundance: NA
j_gene: TRBJ2-3
CDR3aa: CASSQDPGGVTDTQYF
CDR3nt: TGCGCCAGCAGCCAAGACCCGGGGGGAGTCACAGATACGCAGTATTTT